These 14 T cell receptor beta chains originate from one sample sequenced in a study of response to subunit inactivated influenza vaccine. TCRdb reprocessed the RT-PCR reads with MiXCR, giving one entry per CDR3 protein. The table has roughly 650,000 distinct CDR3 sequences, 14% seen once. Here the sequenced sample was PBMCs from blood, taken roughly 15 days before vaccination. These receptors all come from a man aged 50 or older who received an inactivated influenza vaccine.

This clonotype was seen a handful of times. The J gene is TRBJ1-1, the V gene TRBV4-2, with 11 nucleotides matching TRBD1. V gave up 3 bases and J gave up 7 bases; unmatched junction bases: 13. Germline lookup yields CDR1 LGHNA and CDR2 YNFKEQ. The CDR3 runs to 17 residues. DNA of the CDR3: TGTGCCAGCAGCCATTTCCCGCTACTGGGACAGGGGGATGAAGCTTTCTTT. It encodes CASSHFPLLGQGDEAFF.

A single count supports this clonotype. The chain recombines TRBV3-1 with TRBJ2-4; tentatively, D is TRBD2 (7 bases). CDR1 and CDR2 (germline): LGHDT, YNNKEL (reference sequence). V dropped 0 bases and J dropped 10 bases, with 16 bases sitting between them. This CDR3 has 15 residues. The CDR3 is CASSQEGRGATIQYF. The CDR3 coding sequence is TGTGCCAGCAGCCAAGAGGGACGGGGGGCCACTATTCAGTACTTC.

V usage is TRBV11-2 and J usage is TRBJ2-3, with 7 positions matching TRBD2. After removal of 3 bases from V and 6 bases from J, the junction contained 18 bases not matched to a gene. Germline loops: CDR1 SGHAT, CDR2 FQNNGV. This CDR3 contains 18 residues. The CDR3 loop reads CASSFSGTTMVAMDTQYF. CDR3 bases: TGTGCCAGCAGCTTCTCCGGGACTACCATGGTTGCGATGGATACGCAGTATTTT.

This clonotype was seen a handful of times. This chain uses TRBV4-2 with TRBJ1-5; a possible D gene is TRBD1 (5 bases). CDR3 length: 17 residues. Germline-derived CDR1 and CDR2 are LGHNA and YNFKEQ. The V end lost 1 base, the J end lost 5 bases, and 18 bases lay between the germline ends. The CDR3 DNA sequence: TGTGCCAGCAGCCAAGGGGATGGGGGAGCAATTCATCAGCCCCAGCATTTT. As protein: CASSQGDGGAIHQPQHF.

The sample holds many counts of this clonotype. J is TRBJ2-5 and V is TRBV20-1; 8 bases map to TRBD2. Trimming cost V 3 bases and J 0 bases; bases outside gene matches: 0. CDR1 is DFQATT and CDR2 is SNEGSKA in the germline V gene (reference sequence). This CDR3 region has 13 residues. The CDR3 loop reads CSASSGNQETQYF. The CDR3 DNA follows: TGCAGTGCTAGTAGCGGGAACCAAGAGACCCAGTACTTC.

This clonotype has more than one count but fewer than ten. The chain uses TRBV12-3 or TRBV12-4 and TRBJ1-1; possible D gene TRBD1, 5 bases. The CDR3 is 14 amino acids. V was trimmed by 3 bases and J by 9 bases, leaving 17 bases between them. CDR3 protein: CASSFRGRPPQAFF. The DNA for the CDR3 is TGTGCCAGCAGTTTCCGGGGCCGCCCGCCCCAAGCTTTCTTT.

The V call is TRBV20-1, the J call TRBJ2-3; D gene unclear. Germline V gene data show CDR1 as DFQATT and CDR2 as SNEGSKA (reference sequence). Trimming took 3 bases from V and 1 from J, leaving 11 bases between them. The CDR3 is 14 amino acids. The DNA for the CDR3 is TGCAGTGCTAGGCCGTTAGACCGCACAGATACGCAGTATTTT. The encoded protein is CSARPLDRTDTQYF.

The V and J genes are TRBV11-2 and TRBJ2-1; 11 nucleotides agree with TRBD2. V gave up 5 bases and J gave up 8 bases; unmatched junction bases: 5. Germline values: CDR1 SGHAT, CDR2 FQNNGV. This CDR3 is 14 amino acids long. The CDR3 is CASSRTSGRHEQFF. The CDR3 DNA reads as TGTGCCAGCAGCCGTACTAGCGGGAGACATGAGCAGTTCTTC.

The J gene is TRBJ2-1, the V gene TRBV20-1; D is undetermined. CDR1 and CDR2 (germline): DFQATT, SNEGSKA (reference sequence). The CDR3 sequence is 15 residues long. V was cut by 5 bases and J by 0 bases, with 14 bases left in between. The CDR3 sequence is CSAPPTLSSYNEQFF. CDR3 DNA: TGCAGTGCTCCCCCGACTCTAAGCTCCTACAATGAGCAGTTCTTC.

CDR3 amino acids: CASSQRPGTSSYEQYF. CDR3 nucleotide sequence: TGTGCCAGCAGCCAAAGACCCGGGACTAGCAGCTACGAGCAGTACTTC. V usage is TRBV3-1 and J usage is TRBJ2-7, with 9 bases fitting TRBD2. Trimming took 2 bases from V and 3 from J; bases not matched to a gene: 8. The germline V gene has CDR1 LGHDT and CDR2 YNNKEL (reference sequence). This CDR3 spans 16 amino acids.

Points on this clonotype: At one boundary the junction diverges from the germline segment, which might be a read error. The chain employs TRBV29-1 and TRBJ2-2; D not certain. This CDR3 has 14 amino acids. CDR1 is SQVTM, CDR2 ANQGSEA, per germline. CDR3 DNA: TGCAGCGTTGTGGGCTCCGCGAACACCAGGGAGCTGTTTTTT. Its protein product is CSVVGSANTRELFF.

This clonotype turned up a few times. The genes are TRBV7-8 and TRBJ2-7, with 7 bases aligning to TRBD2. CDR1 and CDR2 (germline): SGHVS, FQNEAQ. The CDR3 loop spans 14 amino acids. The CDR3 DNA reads TGTGCTATTTACACGGGGGGACTCTCCTACGAGCAGTACTTC. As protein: CAIYTGGLSYEQYF.

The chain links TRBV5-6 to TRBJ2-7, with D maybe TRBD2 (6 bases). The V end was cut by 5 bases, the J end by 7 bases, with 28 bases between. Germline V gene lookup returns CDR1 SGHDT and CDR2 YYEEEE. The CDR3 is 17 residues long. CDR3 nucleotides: TGTGCCAGCAGTTCCTATACCCGGGACCGCGGAGGGAAGGAGCAGTACTTC. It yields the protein CASSSYTRDRGGKEQYF.

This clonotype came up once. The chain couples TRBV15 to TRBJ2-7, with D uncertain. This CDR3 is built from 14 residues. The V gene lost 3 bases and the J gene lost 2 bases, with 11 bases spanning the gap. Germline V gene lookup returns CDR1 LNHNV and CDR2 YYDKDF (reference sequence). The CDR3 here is CATSSSLGTYEQYF. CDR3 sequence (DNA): TGTGCCACCAGCAGTTCCCTGGGAACCTACGAGCAGTACTTC.